One sample yielded the 28 T cell receptor beta chains listed below, sequenced in a study of metastatic and nonmetastatic thyroid tumors. TCRdb used MiXCR to call clones anew from the PCR reads. Among roughly 34,000 clones listed, over 20% were seen once. Prior to thyroid surgery, none of the patients had received any treatment. The sample consisted of tumor tissue. The source of these receptors is a male donor with papillary thyroid cancer or a benign thyroid nodule (not recorded which). Some clones in this sample may be carry-over from other donors' samples.

This clone has a count of ten or more. This rearrangement joins TRBV6-5 to TRBJ2-6; D is ambiguous. The germline gives CDR1 MNHEY, CDR2 SVGAGI. The ends were cut back, 0 bases at V and 0 bases at J, with 18 bases in the middle. The CDR3 is 20 amino acids. The chain's CDR3 is CASSYSVKLRYSSGANVLTF. Here the CDR3 DNA reads TGTGCCAGCAGTTACTCGGTAAAGCTACGTTATTCCTCTGGGGCCAACGTCCTGACTTTC.

In this sample, this clone turned up a few times. This specimen includes other DNA sequences encoding the same CDR3. The J gene is TRBJ2-6, the V gene TRBV11-2; D ambiguous. CDR1 is SGHAT, CDR2 FQNNGV, per germline. The ends were cut back, 5 bases at V and 4 bases at J, with 15 bases in the middle. The CDR3 totals 16 residues. This CDR3 reads CASSLVSASGANVLTF. In DNA, the CDR3 is TGTGCCAGCAGCCTAGTTTCGGCCTCCGGGGCCAACGTCCTGACTTTC.

A word on this clone: The junction departs from germline at one end; a sequencing error may be responsible. CDR3 sequence: CTWSANLNTEAFF. CDR3 DNA: TGTACCTGGAGTGCTAACCTTAACACTGAAGCTTTCTTT. The chain joins TRBV30 to TRBJ1-1; unclear D gene. This CDR3 has 13 amino acids. Germline-derived CDR1 and CDR2 are GTSNPN and SVGIG (reference sequence).

The J gene is TRBJ1-6, the V gene TRBV5-4; 8 nucleotides match TRBD1. This CDR3 comprises 16 residues. Trimming at V came to 2 bases and at J to 2 bases, leaving 3 bases not matched to a gene. Per germline, CDR1 SGHNT and CDR2 YYREEE (reference sequence). The CDR3 DNA reads TGTGCCAGCAGCTTTTCAGGGGGCGCCTATAATTCACCCCTCCACTTT. Translated, it gives CASSFSGGAYNSPLHF.

The chain employs TRBV5-4 and TRBJ2-7, with a possible D match to TRBD1 (7 bases). The germline V and J ends were trimmed by 4 bases and 3 bases, with 20 bases remaining between them. The CDR3 loop spans 16 amino acids. Germline CDR1 is SGHNT and CDR2 is YYREEE (reference sequence). The CDR3 DNA sequence: TGTGCCAGCAGCCGGGGGTTTGGGACAGTGAGCTACGAGCAGTACTTC. This gives the protein CASSRGFGTVSYEQYF. Complete variable domain (other parts from reference TRBV5-4 and TRBJ2-7): ETGVTQSPTHLIKTRGQQVTLRCSSQSGHNTVSWYQQALGQGPQFIFQYYREEENGRGNFPPRFSGLQFPNYSSELNVNALELDDSALYLCASSRGFGTVSYEQYFGPGTRLTVT.

There are many counts of this clone. The rearrangement uses TRBV20-1 and TRBJ2-1; 8 bases fit TRBD2. The CDR3 has 16 residues. Germline V gives CDR1 DFQATT, CDR2 SNEGSKA (reference sequence). V trimming: 1 base; J trimming: 4 bases; junction bases outside the gene matches: 9. This CDR3 is CSARGRSGSTYNEQFF. CDR3 in DNA: TGCAGTGCTAGAGGGAGGAGCGGGAGTACTTACAATGAGCAGTTCTTC.

This clone came up many times. The chain has TRBV20-1 and TRBJ1-4; TRBD1 might be the D (6 bases). The CDR3 length is 14 residues. V lost 6 bases and J 8 bases, leaving 19 bases between the germline ends. Germline values: CDR1 DFQATT, CDR2 SNEGSKA (reference sequence). CDR3 in amino acids: CSAEVGGPTEKLFF. DNA for the CDR3: TGCAGTGCGGAGGTTGGGGGGCCCACCGAAAAACTGTTTTTT.

This clone was seen many times. The chain joins TRBV5-6 to TRBJ1-4, with D unclear. The V gene lost 1 base and the J gene lost 3 bases, with 10 bases spanning the gap. The germline CDR1 and CDR2 sequences are SGHDT and YYEEEE. CDR3 length: 15 amino acids. CDR3 loop: CASSLLSGSNEKLFF. CDR3 nucleotides: TGTGCCAGCAGCTTGTTGTCCGGGTCTAATGAAAAACTGTTTTTT.

There are many counts of this clone. The chain uses TRBV28 and TRBJ1-1, with unresolved D. V was clipped by 11 bases and J by 0 bases, with 13 bases between them. CDR1 and CDR2 (germline): MDHEN, SYDVKM. This CDR3 comprises 13 residues. CDR3 loop: CACLSQLNTEAFF. In DNA form, the CDR3 reads TGTGCCTGTCTTTCCCAGTTGAACACTGAAGCTTTCTTT.

This clone was detected only a few times. J is TRBJ2-7 and V is TRBV6-1; 9 bases align to TRBD2. The germline V gene encodes CDR1 MNHNS and CDR2 SASEGT. V lost 6 bases to trimming and J lost 1 base; unmatched junction nucleotides: 7. This CDR3 is 15 amino acids long. The CDR3 coding sequence is TGTGCCAGCAGCCCCGTTCTAGCGGGGTCCTACGAGCAGTACTTC. It is translated as CASSPVLAGSYEQYF.

J is TRBJ1-4 and V is TRBV14, with D perhaps TRBD1 (6 bases). CDR1 is SGHDN, CDR2 FVKESK, per germline. The V and J ends lost 1 base and 4 bases respectively, with 10 bases between them. This CDR3 spans 15 amino acids. CDR3 bases: TGTGCCAGCAGCCAAGGGACAGCGATTAATGAAAAACTGTTTTTT. Its translation is CASSQGTAINEKLFF.

As regards this clone: This sequence may be a read error, since a much larger clone differs from it by one base. The chain employs TRBV24-1 and TRBJ2-5; D not resolved. This CDR3 region has 14 residues. Germline V gene sequence: CDR1 KGHDR, CDR2 SFDVKD. CDR3 nucleotides: TGTGCCACCAGTGTCCCGGATGTTCAAGAGACCCATTACTTC. Amino acids: CATSVPDVQETHYF.

By share of the sample, this clone is medium-sized (0.01 to 0.1%). V and J are TRBV6-1 and TRBJ2-7; 10 bases agree with TRBD2. This CDR3 region has 14 residues. V was pared by 6 bases and J by 3 bases, with 5 bases of the junction left unmatched. Germline lookup yields CDR1 MNHNS and CDR2 SASEGT. The CDR3 spells CASSPSGGYYEQYF. The CDR3 DNA follows: TGTGCCAGCAGCCCTAGCGGGGGTTACTACGAGCAGTACTTC.

This clone was found many times. V is TRBV20-1 and J is TRBJ1-5, with D maybe TRBD1 (6 bases). The germline V gene has CDR1 DFQATT and CDR2 SNEGSKA (reference sequence). Trimming removed 5 bases at V and 7 bases at J, with 12 bases between. The CDR3 runs 12 residues. The CDR3 sequence is CSAATGKQPQHF. CDR3 DNA: TGCAGTGCTGCAACAGGGAAACAGCCCCAGCATTTT.

The table lists this clone with a few counts. This chain connects TRBV6-4 to TRBJ2-2; D could derive from TRBD1 or TRBD2 (6 bases each). The length of the CDR3 is 14 residues. The germline CDR1 and CDR2 sequences are MRHNA and SNTAGT. Between the trimmed V and J ends, which lost 7 bases and 7 bases, there was a span of 16 bases. CDR3 bases: TGTGCCAGCAAGCCCGAGGGGGGAAACGGGGAGCTGTTTTTT. Amino acids: CASKPEGGNGELFF.

The sample holds many counts of this clone. The chain recombines TRBV30 with TRBJ1-3, with unresolved D. Germline CDR1 and CDR2: GTSNPN and SVGIG (reference sequence). The V gene lost 4 bases and the J gene lost 0 bases, with 7 bases spanning the gap. This CDR3 spans 13 amino acids. The CDR3 sequence is CAWTVYSGNTIYF. The CDR3 DNA is TGTGCCTGGACGGTCTACTCTGGAAACACCATATATTTT.

The count of this clone is one. The conserved phenylalanine or tryptophan is not found at the CDR3 terminus, so this likely reflects a read error. This sequence joins TRBV11-1 and TRBJ2-3; 8 bases agree with TRBD2. The length of the CDR3 is 16 residues. The germline V gene encodes CDR1 SGHAT and CDR2 FQDESV (reference sequence). The trim removed 3 bases at V and 8 bases at J, leaving 13 bases unmatched. The DNA of the CDR3 is TGTGCCAGCAGCTTCCGGCAAAACGGGACTAGGTCTACGCAGTATTCT. It yields the protein CASSFRQNGTRSTQYS.

This clone was seen many times. V gene TRBV27 combines with J gene TRBJ2-1, with D hard to call. V lost 8 bases to trimming and J lost 12 bases, with 14 bases between them. Germline lookup yields CDR1 MNHEY and CDR2 SMNVEV (reference sequence). This CDR3 is built from 11 residues. CDR3 sequence reads: CASASRAGQFF. In DNA, the CDR3 is TGTGCCAGCGCATCAAGAGCTGGGCAGTTCTTC.

The chain links TRBV20-1 to TRBJ2-2; perhaps D is TRBD1 or TRBD2 (5 bases each). Germline CDR1 DFQATT, CDR2 SNEGSKA (reference sequence). The CDR3 length is 11 residues. CDR3 sequence (DNA): TGCAGCGCAGGGACGAAAGGGGAGCTGTTTTTT. Translating gives CSAGTKGELFF.

This clone was counted at least ten times. The genes are TRBV29-1 and TRBJ2-7; unclear D gene. V lost 3 bases, J lost 1 base, and 16 bases lay in between. Germline V lookup: CDR1 SQVTM, CDR2 ANQGSEA. This CDR3 contains 15 residues. The CDR3 DNA follows: TGCAGCGTTGACGGCCCCTCAGGCGGATCCTACGAGCAGTACTTC. Translated: CSVDGPSGGSYEQYF.

This clone was detected only a few times. V usage is TRBV28 and J usage is TRBJ2-3; 9 positions match TRBD2. The length of the CDR3 is 16 residues. Germline V CDR1 and CDR2: MDHEN, SYDVKM. V shed 9 bases and J 0 bases; nucleotides not matched to a gene: 10. The CDR3 spells CASSTIAGASTDTQYF. The CDR3 DNA follows: TGTGCCAGTAGTACCATAGCGGGAGCGAGCACAGATACGCAGTATTTT.

This clone has a count of ten or more. This rearrangement joins TRBV7-3 to TRBJ1-6, with 8 bases matching TRBD1. After removal of 4 bases from V and 8 bases from J, the junction contained 4 bases not matched to a gene. Germline loops: CDR1 SGHTA, CDR2 FQGTGA. The CDR3 length is 14 residues. The CDR3 here is CASSSGQVDSPLHF. The CDR3 region has the DNA TGTGCCAGCAGCTCGGGACAGGTGGATTCACCCCTCCACTTT.

The table lists this clone with many counts. V usage is TRBV12-3 or TRBV12-4 and J usage is TRBJ1-4; D is undetermined. Trimming shortened V by 3 bases and J by 7 bases, and 3 bases separated the two germline ends. The CDR3 is 11 residues long. The CDR3 DNA reads TGTGCCAGCAGTTTCAGTGAAAAACTGTTTTTT. It translates to CASSFSEKLFF.

The chain couples TRBV15 to TRBJ2-3; D possibly corresponds to TRBD2 (6 bases). Germline V gene sequence: CDR1 LNHNV, CDR2 YYDKDF (reference sequence). Trimming cost V 1 base and J 4 bases, with 15 bases left between them. This CDR3 has 16 residues. As DNA, the CDR3 is TGTGCCACCAGCAGAGGGGACTCACTGGGGGCAGATACGCAGTATTTT. Translated: CATSRGDSLGADTQYF.

This clone turned up a few times. This chain connects TRBV2 to TRBJ2-5; no clear D. Deletions cut 0 bases from V and 12 bases from J, with 11 bases between. Per germline, CDR1 SNHLY and CDR2 FYNNEI. The CDR3 extends over 12 amino acids. In DNA form, the CDR3 reads TGTGCCAGCAGTGAAGCGTGGGCCCTCGAGTACTTC. This gives the protein CASSEAWALEYF.

The chain combines TRBV6-2 or TRBV6-3 with TRBJ2-5, with D perhaps TRBD2 (7 bases). The V gene's germline CDR1 is MNHEY and CDR2 SVGEGT. The CDR3 contains 14 residues. V shed 10 bases and J shed 5 bases, with 20 bases lying between them. CDR3 nucleotide sequence: TGTGCCATCAGGGGACTACACATGGTGGAGACCCAGTACTTC. This sequence encodes CAIRGLHMVETQYF.

This clone came up a few times. The V gene is TRBV15, the J gene TRBJ2-7; the D gene is possibly TRBD1 (6 bases). This CDR3 has 17 residues. V gave up 2 bases and J gave up 6 bases, with 23 bases separating them. Germline CDR1 LNHNV, CDR2 YYDKDF (reference sequence). The CDR3 region has the DNA TGTGCCACCAGCAGATCCGGCCCCTGGACCAGGGGTTCCGAGCAGTACTTC. It is translated as CATSRSGPWTRGSEQYF.

The chain carries TRBV18 and TRBJ2-1, with 8 bases lining up with TRBD2. The CDR3 loop spans 14 amino acids. V lost 10 bases, J lost 0 bases, and 5 bases stayed unmatched. CDR1 and CDR2 (germline): KGHSH, LQKENI. In nucleotides, the CDR3 is TGTGCCAACCTCAGCGGGAGCTCCTACAATGAGCAGTTCTTC. It specifies CANLSGSSYNEQFF.